Listed here are 2 T cell receptor beta chains from one sample, sequenced in a study of human T cells and chemical hapten exposure. MiXCR, run by TCRdb on the RACE reads, gives a single entry per CDR3 protein. Here the sample spans 90,000 to 120,000 distinct CDR3 sequences, 8% to 13% being singletons. Sample time point: patch test 1, 2 weeks after DPC sensitization. Noted treatment: therapeutic diphenylcyclopropenone sensitization with weekly scalp DPC. This sample comprised whole blood, obtained in connection with sensitization to the hapten diphenylcyclopropenone (DPC). The source of these receptors is a woman aged 40 to 49 with alopecia areata. Some clones in this sample may be carry-over from other donors' samples.

This clonotype was picked up many times. This chain connects TRBV7-2 to TRBJ1-5; D perhaps matches TRBD1 (6 bases). The germline V gene encodes CDR1 SGHTA and CDR2 FQGNSA. The CDR3 extends over 12 amino acids. V gave up 5 bases and J gave up 7 bases, with 9 bases separating them. DNA of the CDR3: TGTGCCAGCAGCCAGGGACAACAGCCCCAGCATTTT. Its translation: CASSQGQQPQHF. Full variable domain (missing parts from reference TRBV7-2 and TRBJ1-5): GAGVSQSPSNKVTEKGKDVELRCDPISGHTALYWYRQSLGQGLEFLIYFQGNSAPDKSGLPSDRFSAERTGGSVSTLTIQRTQQEDSAVYLCASSQGQQPQHFGDGTRLSIL.

This clonotype was observed a handful of times. J is TRBJ1-1 and V is TRBV12-3 or TRBV12-4; unclear D gene. Trimming cost V 6 bases and J 3 bases, with 5 bases left between them. The CDR3 contains 11 residues. The CDR3 sequence is CASRVDTEAFF. Here the CDR3 DNA reads TGTGCCAGCAGAGTTGACACTGAAGCTTTCTTT.